A selection of T cell receptor beta chains follows, all from one sample in a study of blood T cell repertoires in COVID-19. The assay was immunoSEQ multiplex PCR, and TCRdb's table has in-frame clones only and misses some. Counted here are about 52,000 clones, roughly 83% occurring once; the ten biggest clones make up around 24%. The sample consisted of peripheral blood. Every receptor here comes from a woman of 80 years or more with acute or convalescent COVID-19. Both conserved end residues are part of each CDR3. Fields, in order: V gene, J gene, D gene, clone size, CDR3 DNA, CDR3 protein. D genes are given only for firm matches. For some rows the clone size is stated as once, few or many, or as a class when expanded; others skip it.

TRBV12-3/TRBV12-4,TRBJ1-5,TRBD1,.,TGTGCCAGCACCAAGACAGGGAGACAGCCCCAGCATTTT,CASTKTGRQPQHF
TRBV29-1,TRBJ1-4,.,.,TGCAGCGTTCAGGCGACGTCTAATGAAAAACTGTTTTTT,CSVQATSNEKLFF
TRBV7-2,TRBJ1-3,TRBD1,.,TGTGCCAGCAGCTTACATCAGGGGGCCTCTGGAAACACCATATATTTT,CASSLHQGASGNTIYF
TRBV6-5,TRBJ1-1,TRBD1,.,TGTGCCAGCAGTTACCTCCGACAGGGTGCTGAAGCTTTCTTT,CASSYLRQGAEAFF
TRBV27,TRBJ2-2,.,once,TGTGCCAGCAGTTTAGCCCCAACTAGCCCCGGGGAGCTGTTTTTT,CASSLAPTSPGELFF
TRBV11-3,TRBJ2-1,TRBD1,.,TGTGCCAGCAGCTTATGGACAGGGGGCTACAATGAGCAGTTCTTC,CASSLWTGGYNEQFF
TRBV19,TRBJ2-5,.,.,TGTGCCAGTACCCCGGGACTTCTGTACCAAGAGACCCAGTACTTC,CASTPGLLYQETQYF
TRBV18,TRBJ2-5,.,.,TGTGCCAGCTCACCGAGGTTACAAGAGACCCAGTACTTC,CASSPRLQETQYF
TRBV18,TRBJ1-1,.,.,TGTGCCAGCTCACCAGTACAGGACACTGAAGCTTTCTTT,CASSPVQDTEAFF
TRBV3-1/TRBV3-2,TRBJ2-2,.,.,TGTGCCAGCAGCCATACCGGGGAAGCGACCGGGGAGCTGTTTTTT,CASSHTGEATGELFF
TRBV6-5,TRBJ1-2,.,.,TGTGCCAGCAGCCCCATTCAGGGCAACTATGGCTACACCTTC,CASSPIQGNYGYTF
TRBV7-6,TRBJ1-3,TRBD1,.,TGTGCCAGCAGCCTGGGACAGGGGGCTGGAAACACCATATATTTT,CASSLGQGAGNTIYF
TRBV19,TRBJ2-1,TRBD2,.,TGTGCCAGTAGCACCGGGACTAGCGGTTCACCCTACAATGAGCAGTTCTTC,CASSTGTSGSPYNEQFF
TRBV19,TRBJ2-2,.,.,TGTGCCAGTAGCAACACCGGGGGGCTCGGTGGCACCGGGGAGCTGTTTTTT,CASSNTGGLGGTGELFF
TRBV5-4,TRBJ1-2,TRBD1,once,TGTGCCAGCAGCCAGGGAATTTTGTTGACAGGGGAGGACTACACCTTC,CASSQGILLTGEDYTF
TRBV5-1,TRBJ1-4,.,.,TGCGCCAGCAGCTTGGTAGGTTCGGGTGCAACTAATGAAAAACTGTTTTTT,CASSLVGSGATNEKLFF
TRBV3-1/TRBV3-2,TRBJ2-1,.,.,TGTGCCAGCAGCCAAGAATCCGCCACCGGTGAGCAGTTCTTC,CASSQESATGEQFF
TRBV5-1,TRBJ2-1,.,few,TGCGCCAGCAGCTTGGACAGGTTGGGGCAGTTCTTC,CASSLDRLGQFF
TRBV12-5,TRBJ1-3,.,.,TGTGCTAGTGGTTCCTCCAGCTCTGGAAACACCATATATTTT,CASGSSSSGNTIYF
TRBV18,TRBJ2-1,TRBD2,.,TGTGCCAGCTCACCCGAGAGGACTAGCGGCATCTACAATGAGCAGTTCTTC,CASSPERTSGIYNEQFF
TRBV6-1,TRBJ1-6,.,.,TGTGCCAGCAGTGAAGTCCAGGCCTCTCGATCACCCCTCCACTTT,CASSEVQASRSPLHF
TRBV2,TRBJ1-5,.,.,TGTGCCAGCAGTTCCGACACCTATAGCAATCAGCCCCAGCATTTT,CASSSDTYSNQPQHF
TRBV30,TRBJ2-3,.,.,TGTGCCTGGAGTCGGTGGCCGTCCGGGAATACGCAGTATTTT,CAWSRWPSGNTQYF
TRBV19,TRBJ1-6,TRBD1,.,TGTGCCAGTAAAACCCAGGGGGGAAGTTCACCCCTCCACTTT,CASKTQGGSSPLHF
TRBV6-6,TRBJ2-7,.,large,TGTGCCAGCGGTCTTAAGACAGGAAACTACGAGCAGTACTTC,CASGLKTGNYEQYF
TRBV7-3,TRBJ2-5,TRBD2,.,TGTGCCAGCAGCTTGCGGGGGGCCAACCAAGAGACCCAGTACTTC,CASSLRGANQETQYF
TRBV11-3,TRBJ1-6,.,once,TGTGCCAGCAGCCTGGCCTCGTATAATTCACCCCTCCACTTT,CASSLASYNSPLHF
TRBV27,TRBJ2-2,.,.,TGTGCCAGCTGGGCACTCTCCGGGACAAACACCGGGGAGCTGTTTTTT,CASWALSGTNTGELFF
TRBV3-1/TRBV3-2,TRBJ2-2,.,.,TGTGCCATAGGACAGTACCCCGGGGAGCTGTTTTTT,CAIGQYPGELFF
TRBV2,TRBJ1-2,TRBD1,.,TGTGCCAGCAGTCTGGGACAGGGCTATGGCTACACCTTC,CASSLGQGYGYTF
TRBV10-3,TRBJ2-5,.,few,TGTGCCATCAGGACAACAGGGTCCCCCGAGACCCAGTACTTC,CAIRTTGSPETQYF
TRBV29-1,TRBJ1-1,.,.,TGCAGCGTTGCTCAAGTCGCAGGGAACACTGAAGCTTTCTTT,CSVAQVAGNTEAFF
TRBV11-2,TRBJ1-2,.,.,TGTGCCAGCAGCTTACCATCCCGGGGAGGGAACTATGGCTACACCTTC,CASSLPSRGGNYGYTF
TRBV18,TRBJ1-5,TRBD1,.,TGTGCCAGCTCACCGACAGGGTTGGAGGGGCAGCCCCAGCATTTT,CASSPTGLEGQPQHF
TRBV6-6,TRBJ1-1,.,.,TGTGCCAGCAGTTACCCAGGGAACACTGAAGCTTTCTTT,CASSYPGNTEAFF
TRBV12-3/TRBV12-4,TRBJ1-4,.,.,TGTGCCAGCAGTTATCGGGAGAATGAAAAACTGTTTTTT,CASSYRENEKLFF
TRBV2,TRBJ2-2,TRBD2,.,TGTGCCAGCAGTGAAATTGAAGCGGGGGGGCCTCTGAACACCGGGGAGCTGTTTTTT,CASSEIEAGGPLNTGELFF
TRBV6-5,TRBJ2-2,TRBD2,.,TGTGCCAGCACCCCACTAGCGGGAGTCAGCGGGGAGCTGTTTTTT,CASTPLAGVSGELFF
TRBV5-1,TRBJ2-5,.,.,TGCGCCAGCAGCTTGAACGACCCCCGGGTCGAGACCCAGTACTTC,CASSLNDPRVETQYF
TRBV6-2/TRBV6-3,TRBJ2-6,.,.,TGTGCCAGCAGTTACGGAGGGGCCGGGGCCAACGTCCTGACTTTC,CASSYGGAGANVLTF
TRBV29-1,TRBJ2-7,.,medium-sized,TGCAGCGTTGAAGAGGGAGCTGGCGAGCAGTACTTC,CSVEEGAGEQYF
TRBV12-3/TRBV12-4,TRBJ2-5,TRBD1,.,TGTGCCAGCAGAGGGACAGATAAGACCCAGTACTTC,CASRGTDKTQYF
TRBV14,TRBJ1-2,.,few,TGTGCCAGCAGCCACGTTCAGGGGATCGGCTACACCTTC,CASSHVQGIGYTF
TRBV7-8,TRBJ1-3,TRBD1,.,TGTGCCAGCAGCTTAGGGTCAACAGGGGTTGGAAACACCATATATTTT,CASSLGSTGVGNTIYF
TRBV7-2,TRBJ2-1,TRBD2,.,TGTGCCAGCAGCAAGTTAGCGGGGAGCTCCTACAATGAGCAGTTCTTC,CASSKLAGSSYNEQFF
TRBV27,TRBJ1-6,.,few,TGTGCCAGCAGTTTAGGAGCGTACGGGTATAATTCACCCCTCCACTTT,CASSLGAYGYNSPLHF
TRBV10-3,TRBJ2-2,.,.,TGTGCCATCAGTGATGCAGGGAAGAACACCGGGGAGCTGTTTTTT,CAISDAGKNTGELFF
TRBV7-6,TRBJ1-4,TRBD1,.,TGTGCCAGCAGCCCTCCGGGACAGGGGCCGAAAACTAATGAAAAACTGTTTTTT,CASSPPGQGPKTNEKLFF
TRBV2,TRBJ2-3,.,.,TGTGCCAGCCAAAGCGGGTTGCGCACAGATACGCAGTATTTT,CASQSGLRTDTQYF
TRBV7-9,TRBJ2-1,.,many,TGTGCCAGCAGCGACTCAGGGGATAGTGAGCAGTTCTTC,CASSDSGDSEQFF
TRBV5-4,TRBJ2-1,TRBD2,few,TGTGCCAGCAGCCGGGGACTAGCGGGACTAATGTACAATGAGCAGTTCTTC,CASSRGLAGLMYNEQFF
TRBV28,TRBJ1-4,TRBD1,.,TGTGCCAGCAGTCCGCCGACAGGGGGGTTTGAAAAACTGTTTTTT,CASSPPTGGFEKLFF
TRBV6-5,TRBJ2-3,.,.,TGTGCCAGCAAGGAGGAAGATACGCAGTATTTT,CASKEEDTQYF
TRBV7-7,TRBJ2-2,TRBD2,.,TGTGCTAGCAGCTCTCACTCGGGACTAGCAACCGGGGAGCTGTTTTTT,CASSSHSGLATGELFF